These 20 T cell receptor beta chains came from one sample sequenced in a study of CD8+ T cells in alopecia areata (dated by TCRdb to the late 2010s). Libraries came from the immunoSEQ multiplex PCR assay. For TCR sequencing, RNA was extracted from every sample and reverse transcribed into cDNA to serve as template. Sourced from immuneACCESS, this table was stored by TCRdb with only in-frame sequences that have V and J called. A share of the clones is absent; for the studies checked, an unresolved V gene accounts for under half, and the remainder has no known explanation. The sample table shows about 97,000 clones, and approximately 42% are seen once. Clones ranked in the top ten supply 1% to 1.5% of the sample. Specimen: CD4+ T cells sorted from blood. These receptors were obtained from a human donor with alopecia areata.

The genes are TRBV27 and TRBJ2-5; D possibly corresponds to TRBD2 (6 bases). V shed 1 base and J shed 4 bases, with 16 bases lying between them. Germline CDR1 MNHEY, CDR2 SMNVEV (reference sequence). The CDR3 has 16 residues. This CDR3 is CASSLFPLEGRETQYF. The CDR3 DNA follows: TGTGCCAGCAGTTTATTCCCCCTGGAGGGCAGAGAGACCCAGTACTTC.

The chain carries TRBV29-1 and TRBJ2-7, with 9 bases matching TRBD1. There are 17 residues in the CDR3. Germline V gene lookup returns CDR1 SQVTM and CDR2 ANQGSEA. J gave up 2 bases and V 5 bases, and 16 bases lay outside the gene matches. CDR3 region: CSVTRGLRQGGTYEQYF. The CDR3 DNA sequence: TGCAGCGTTACCAGGGGCCTTAGACAGGGGGGCACCTACGAGCAGTACTTC.

This chain connects TRBV1 to TRBJ2-1; the D call of TRBD2 is as the table states it, not checked on the DNA. TRBV1 is a listed pseudogene. The CDR3 extends over 13 amino acids. Written as DNA, the CDR3 is TGCACTTTAGCGGGGACCAACTACAATGAGCAGTTCTTC. This encodes CTLAGTNYNEQFF.

The chain joins TRBV30 to TRBJ1-2; no firm D call. The CDR3 sequence is 12 residues long. The germline V gene has CDR1 GTSNPN and CDR2 SVGIG (reference sequence). V gave up 2 bases and J gave up 5 bases, with 9 bases separating them. The CDR3 DNA follows: TGTGCCTGGAGTCGGGGTCGGTATGGCTACACCTTC. It translates to CAWSRGRYGYTF.

The chain is built from TRBV6-5 and TRBJ2-1; the match to TRBD1 covers 11 bases. J was trimmed by 7 bases and V by 7 bases; bases with no gene match: 6. The length of the CDR3 is 14 residues. Germline assignment: CDR1 MNHEY and CDR2 SVGAGI. DNA for the CDR3: TGTGCCAGCACCTCCGGGACAGGGGGTAATGAGCAGTTCTTC. As protein: CASTSGTGGNEQFF.

This clone appeared a few times. The chain joins TRBV2 to TRBJ1-1; no clear D gene. The V gene's germline CDR1 is SNHLY and CDR2 FYNNEI. This CDR3 has 14 residues. V was trimmed by 4 bases and J by 1 base, leaving 10 bases between them. In DNA form, the CDR3 reads TGTGCCAGCAGTGGCAGACTCCAGAACACTGAAGCTTTCTTT. Residues: CASSGRLQNTEAFF.

There are a few counts of this clone. This chain uses TRBV7-2 with TRBJ1-6; 10 bases agree with TRBD1. Germline trimming cut 1 base from V and 8 bases from J; bases unmatched to any gene: 2. This CDR3 is built from 15 residues. Germline CDR1 reads SGHTA; CDR2 reads FQGNSA. The DNA of the CDR3 is TGTGCCAGCAGCTTAGTAGGGACAGGGGATTCACCCCTCCACTTT. Its protein is CASSLVGTGDSPLHF.

The rearrangement joins TRBV19 to TRBJ2-5, with 9 bases matching TRBD2. This CDR3 is built from 15 residues. From germline, CDR1 is LNHDA and CDR2 SQIVND (reference sequence). The V gene end was trimmed by 5 bases and the J gene end by 3 bases; junction bases not matched to a gene: 7. The CDR3: CASSPPGGGEETQYF. CDR3 coding DNA: TGTGCCAGTAGTCCCCCAGGCGGGGGGGAAGAGACCCAGTACTTC.

The J gene is TRBJ2-5, the V gene TRBV29-1; 7 nucleotides agree with TRBD1. The CDR3 runs to 12 residues. The ends lost 5 bases at V and 2 bases at J; junction bases unmatched: 2. Germline loops: CDR1 SQVTM, CDR2 ANQGSEA. This chain's CDR3 is CSVRQGQETQYF. CDR3 in DNA: TGCAGCGTTCGACAGGGTCAAGAGACCCAGTACTTC.

This clone was seen only a few times. The rearrangement joins TRBV5-1 to TRBJ1-1; TRBD1 matches 8 bases. This CDR3 contains 15 residues. After removal of 2 bases from V and 4 bases from J, the junction contained 7 bases not matched to a gene. Germline V CDR1 and CDR2: SGHRS, YFSETQ. For the CDR3, the DNA is TGCGCCAGCAGCTTAAGGGCCCAGGGGGCCACTGAAGCTTTCTTT. Translation gives CASSLRAQGATEAFF.

This sequence joins TRBV28 and TRBJ2-5, with 11 bases matching TRBD2. The CDR3 has 14 residues. From germline, CDR1 is MDHEN and CDR2 SYDVKM. Germline trimming cut 9 bases from V and 1 base from J; bases unmatched to any gene: 4. CDR3: CASETSGAQETQYF. The CDR3 DNA follows: TGTGCCAGTGAGACTAGCGGGGCCCAAGAGACCCAGTACTTC.

CDR3 in DNA: TGTGCCAGTAGGCGGACAGGGGAAACCGCCGGGGAGCTGTTTTTT. Translation gives CASRRTGETAGELFF. The genes are TRBV19 and TRBJ2-2; 9 nucleotides align to TRBD1. V dropped 6 bases and J dropped 6; count of bases not matched to a gene: 8. The V gene's germline CDR1 is LNHDA and CDR2 SQIVND (reference sequence). The CDR3 has 15 residues.

The chain joins TRBV5-1 to TRBJ2-1; 10 nucleotides match TRBD1. This CDR3 comprises 13 residues. Germline loops: CDR1 SGHRS, CDR2 YFSETQ. V shed 4 bases, J shed 9 bases, and the junction held 4 bases outside the gene matches. CDR3 sequence reads: CASSQGQGSEQFF. The CDR3 region has the DNA TGCGCCAGCAGCCAGGGACAGGGGTCTGAGCAGTTCTTC.

The chain combines TRBV6-5 with TRBJ2-5, with no clear D. V was shortened by 5 bases and J by 5 bases, with 18 bases between the two germline ends. The CDR3 covers 15 residues. Germline-derived CDR1 and CDR2 are MNHEY and SVGAGI. This CDR3 reads CASSTSLSSRETQYF. For the CDR3, the DNA is TGTGCCAGCAGTACCTCACTCTCCTCTAGGGAGACCCAGTACTTC.

The V gene is TRBV29-1, the J gene TRBJ1-1, with no clear D. Trimming left V 2 bases short and J 1 base short, with 2 bases between. Germline CDR1 reads SQVTM; CDR2 reads ANQGSEA. This CDR3 contains 11 residues. CDR3 DNA: TGCAGCGTTGAACAGAACACTGAAGCTTTCTTT. It codes for CSVEQNTEAFF.

CDR3 bases: TGTGCCAGCAGCTCACGGCTGGCCAAAAACATTCAGTACTTC. Amino acids: CASSSRLAKNIQYF. The chain couples TRBV11-2 to TRBJ2-4; unclear D gene. Looked up from germline, CDR1 is SGHAT and CDR2 is FQNNGV. This CDR3 spans 14 amino acids. V dropped 4 bases and J dropped 1 base, with 8 bases sitting between them.

The genes are TRBV30 and TRBJ1-3; no clear D gene. Germline loops: CDR1 GTSNPN, CDR2 SVGIG (reference sequence). The CDR3 totals 15 residues. V gave up 1 base and J gave up 3 bases, with 13 bases separating them. Written as DNA, the CDR3 is TGTGCCTGGAGTGGCCTTTCGGGAAATGGAAACACCATATATTTT. Its translation is CAWSGLSGNGNTIYF. The full variable domain, completed using reference TRBV30 and TRBJ1-3, is SQTIHQWPATLVQPVGSPLSLECTVEGTSNPNLYWYRQAAGRGLQLLFYSVGIGQISSEVPQNLSASRPQDRQFILSSKKLLLSDSGFYLCAWSGLSGNGNTIYFGEGSWLTVV.

This clone came up once. The gene calls are TRBV9 and TRBJ2-7; 8 bases agree with TRBD2. The germline gives CDR1 SGDLS, CDR2 YYNGEE. J gave up 5 bases and V 0 bases, and 10 bases lay outside the gene matches. This CDR3 spans 16 amino acids. The CDR3 reads CASSVAPGLGPNEQYF. Written as DNA, the CDR3 is TGTGCCAGCAGCGTAGCCCCGGGACTAGGACCTAACGAGCAGTACTTC. Filled out from reference TRBV9 and TRBJ2-7, the complete variable domain reads DSGVTQTPKHLITATGQRVTLRCSPRSGDLSVYWYQQSLDQGLQFLIQYYNGEERAKGNILERFSAQQFPDLHSELNLSSLELGDSALYFCASSVAPGLGPNEQYFGPGTRLTVT.

The gene calls are TRBV28 and TRBJ1-5; no clear D. The CDR3 has 13 amino acids. V was clipped by 7 bases and J by 4 bases, with 11 bases between them. Germline loops: CDR1 MDHEN, CDR2 SYDVKM. The CDR3 region is CASTDSSNQPQHF. The CDR3 nucleotides are TGTGCCAGCACAGATAGCTCAAATCAGCCCCAGCATTTT.

The chain couples TRBV11-1 to TRBJ1-1; the D gene is possibly TRBD1 (5 bases). The CDR3 runs 15 residues. CDR1 is SGHAT and CDR2 is FQDESV in the germline V gene (reference sequence). Deletions cut 1 base from V and 2 bases from J, with 11 bases between. The CDR3 DNA is TGTGCCAGCAGCTTAGTCCCGGGGGAAAACACTGAAGCTTTCTTT. It specifies CASSLVPGENTEAFF.